The clone carrying this T cell receptor (beta chain) came up once. Its matching antigen is unknown. At survey level, the immunoSEQ assay was run in its v3.0 version. Clones were sequenced by immunoSEQ multiplex PCR, and TCRdb holds only the in-frame ones, with some missing. The sample records tens of thousands of clones, roughly 76% being singletons. Trimming stripped 7 bases from V and 9 bases from J, with 19 bases between. There are 14 residues in the CDR3. Looked up from germline, CDR1 is SGHTA and CDR2 is FQGNSA. The data were taken from a study of long-term antiretroviral therapy in people with HIV. None of the participants with HIV were treated outside the United States. Findings and caveats of the study: ART adherence, viral resistance and therapy changes went undocumented. In HIV, the repertoires covered a tighter span of CDR3 lengths than in controls. Dominance of pre-ART expanded clones persisted, fluctuating and often declining after ART.

The chain combines TRBV7-2 with TRBJ1-5; tentative D call: TRBD1 (6 bases). This specimen was unsorted PBMCs, taken 1.7 to 1.8 years before starting antiretroviral therapy. The sequence derives from a woman in her 40s with HIV. The CDR3: CASTPLGGSGPQHF. CDR3 nucleotide sequence: TGTGCCAGCACCCCACTGGGGGGCTCAGGGCCCCAGCATTTT.